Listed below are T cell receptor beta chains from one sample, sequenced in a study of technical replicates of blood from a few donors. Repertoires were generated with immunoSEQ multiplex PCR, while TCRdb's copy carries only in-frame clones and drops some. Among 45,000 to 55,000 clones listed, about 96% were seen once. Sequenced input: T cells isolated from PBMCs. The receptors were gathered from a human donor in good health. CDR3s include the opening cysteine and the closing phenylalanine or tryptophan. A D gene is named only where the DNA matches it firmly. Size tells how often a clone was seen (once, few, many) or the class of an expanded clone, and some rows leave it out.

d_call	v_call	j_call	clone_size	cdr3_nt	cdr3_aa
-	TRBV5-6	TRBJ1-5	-	TGTGCCAGCAGCTTGTCAGCGAATCAGCCCCAGCATTTT	CASSLSANQPQHF
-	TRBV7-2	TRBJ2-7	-	TGTGCCAGCAGCCCCCAGGGACTCATATACGAGCAGTACTTC	CASSPQGLIYEQYF
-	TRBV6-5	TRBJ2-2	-	TGTGCCAGCAGTTACAGCGACTACCTCACCGGGGAGCTGTTTTTT	CASSYSDYLTGELFF
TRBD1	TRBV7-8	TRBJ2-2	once	TGTGCCAGCAGCTTGTTACCGGGACAGGGGGCGAACACCGGGGAGCTGTTTTTT	CASSLLPGQGANTGELFF
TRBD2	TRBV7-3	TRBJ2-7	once	TGTGCCAGCAGCTTAGGACTAGCGGGAGTCGACGAGCAGTACTTC	CASSLGLAGVDEQYF
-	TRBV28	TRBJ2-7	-	TGTGCCAGCAGCTCCGGAGGCGAGCAGTACTTC	CASSSGGEQYF
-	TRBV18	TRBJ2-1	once	TGTGCCAGCTCACCACTTTTCATTGAGCAGTTCTTC	CASSPLFIEQFF
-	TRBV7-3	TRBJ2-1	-	TGTGCCAGCAGCTACATTGACCCGCGCGGGATGAATGAGCAGTTCTTC	CASSYIDPRGMNEQFF
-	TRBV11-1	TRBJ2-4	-	TGTGCCAGCAGCATCGTAGGGGACATTCAGTACTTC	CASSIVGDIQYF
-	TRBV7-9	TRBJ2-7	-	TGTGCCAGCAGCTGGGGGCAAGGAGGCGAGCAGTACTTC	CASSWGQGGEQYF
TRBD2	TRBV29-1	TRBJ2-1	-	TGCAGCGTTGGGGGGACTAGCGGGAGTGGGGAGCAGTTCTTC	CSVGGTSGSGEQFF
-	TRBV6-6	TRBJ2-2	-	TGTGCCAGCAGTTATGAGGGGGACACCGGGGAGCTGTTTTTT	CASSYEGDTGELFF
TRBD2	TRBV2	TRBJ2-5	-	TGTGCCAGCAGTAAGACTAGCGGGAAAGAGACCCAGTACTTC	CASSKTSGKETQYF
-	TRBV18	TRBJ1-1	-	TGTGCCAGCTCACCCTACCTGGACACGAACACTGAAGCTTTCTTT	CASSPYLDTNTEAFF
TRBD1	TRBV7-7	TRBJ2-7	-	TGTGCTAGCAGCCACAAATCTGCCCCGGGACAGGGTCTCTACGAGCAGTACTTC	CASSHKSAPGQGLYEQYF
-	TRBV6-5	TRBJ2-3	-	TGTGCCAGCAGTTACTCGTACAGGGCCGATACGCAGTATTTT	CASSYSYRADTQYF
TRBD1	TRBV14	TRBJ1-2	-	TGTGCCAGCAGCCAAGTCGAGGGGGCCGGCTACACCTTC	CASSQVEGAGYTF
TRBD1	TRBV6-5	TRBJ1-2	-	TGTGCCAGCACCTCAGGACAGGGTGGAAACTATGGCTACACCTTC	CASTSGQGGNYGYTF
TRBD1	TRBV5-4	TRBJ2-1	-	TGTGCCAGCAGCTGGGACAGGGGTTCCTACAATGAGCAGTTCTTC	CASSWDRGSYNEQFF
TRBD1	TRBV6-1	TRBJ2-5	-	TGTGCCAGCAGTGTACGTCCGGGACAGGGAAGTGAGACCCAGTACTTC	CASSVRPGQGSETQYF
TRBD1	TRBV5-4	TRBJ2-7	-	TGTGCCAGCAGCTTGGAACAGGGGGTGAGTTCCTACGAGCAGTACTTC	CASSLEQGVSSYEQYF
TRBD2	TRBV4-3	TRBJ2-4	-	TGCGCCAGCAGCCAAGAACTAGGCCTAGCGGGAGATAAAAACATTCAGTACTTC	CASSQELGLAGDKNIQYF
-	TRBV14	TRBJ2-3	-	TGTGCCAGCAGCCAAGAGTGGGGGGATAGCACAGATACGCAGTATTTT	CASSQEWGDSTDTQYF
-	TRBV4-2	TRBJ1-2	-	TGTGCCAGCAGCCAATCCCGAGGCGGTTACTATGGCTACACCTTC	CASSQSRGGYYGYTF
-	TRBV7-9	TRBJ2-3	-	TGTGCCAGCAGCTCCGGGACTAGCACAGATACGCAGTATTTT	CASSSGTSTDTQYF
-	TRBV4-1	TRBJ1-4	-	TGCGCCAGCAGCCAAGACTGGCGGGAAGGGGAAAAACTGTTTTTT	CASSQDWREGEKLFF
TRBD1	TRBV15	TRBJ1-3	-	TGTGCCACCAGCAGAACAGGGGCAGGAAACACCATATATTTT	CATSRTGAGNTIYF
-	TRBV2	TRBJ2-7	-	TGTGCCAGCAGTGTAGGACTGCTGTCCTACGAGCAGTACTTC	CASSVGLLSYEQYF
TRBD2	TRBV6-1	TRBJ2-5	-	TGTGCCAGCAGTGAAGGGGATAGCGGGAGTTGGGAGACCCAGTACTTC	CASSEGDSGSWETQYF
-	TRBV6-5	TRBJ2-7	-	TGTGCCAGCAGTTACTCCGTAGACTACGAGCAGTACTTC	CASSYSVDYEQYF
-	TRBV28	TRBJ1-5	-	TGTGCCAGCAGTTTGCTCTCAGGGGGCAATCAGCCCCAGCATTTT	CASSLLSGGNQPQHF
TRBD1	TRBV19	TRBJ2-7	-	TGTGCCAGTAGTCCTTTACGGACAGGGATATACGAGCAGTACTTC	CASSPLRTGIYEQYF
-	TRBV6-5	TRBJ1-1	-	TGTGCCAGTTGTAGGAACACTGAAGCTTTCTTT	CASCRNTEAFF
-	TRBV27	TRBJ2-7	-	TGTGCCAGCACTCGTGAAGCGGCTGCGGACGAGCAGTACTTC	CASTREAAADEQYF
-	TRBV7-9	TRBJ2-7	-	TGTGCCAGCATTGGGGGGAGCTCCTACGAGCAGTACTTC	CASIGGSSYEQYF
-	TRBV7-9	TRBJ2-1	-	TGTGCCAGCAGCTTAGCGGCCATGAGGGTCGGGGAGCAGTTCTTC	CASSLAAMRVGEQFF
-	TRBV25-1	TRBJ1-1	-	TGTGCCAGCAGTGAAGCAGGGGACACTGAAGCTTTCTTT	CASSEAGDTEAFF
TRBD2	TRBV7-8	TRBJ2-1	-	TGTGCCAGCAGCCCAGGACTAGCGGGAGCATCGGATGAGCAGTTCTTC	CASSPGLAGASDEQFF
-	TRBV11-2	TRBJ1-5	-	TGTGCCAGCAGCTTACATGGGGAGGGTCAGCCCCAGCATTTT	CASSLHGEGQPQHF
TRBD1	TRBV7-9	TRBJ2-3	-	TGTGCCAGCAGCTTAGAGGGACAGCTGGTAAGCACAGATACGCAGTATTTT	CASSLEGQLVSTDTQYF
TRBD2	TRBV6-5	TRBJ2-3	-	TGTGCCAGCAGTTACTCGACTAGCGGCGTAACAGATACGCAGTATTTT	CASSYSTSGVTDTQYF
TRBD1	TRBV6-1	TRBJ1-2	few	TGTGCCAGCAGTGGAGACGGACAGGTCTATGGCTACACCTTC	CASSGDGQVYGYTF
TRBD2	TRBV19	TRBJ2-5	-	TGTGCCAGTAGCCCCGGACTAGCCGGGAGGGAGACCCAGTACTTC	CASSPGLAGRETQYF
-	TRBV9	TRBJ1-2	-	TGTGCCAGCAGCGTAGCTGCGATCGGAATTAGCGGCTACACCTTC	CASSVAAIGISGYTF
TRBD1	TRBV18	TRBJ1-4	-	TGTGCCAGCTCACCTCCGGGACAGGGGCCTCCAACTAATGAAAAACTGTTTTTT	CASSPPGQGPPTNEKLFF